Listed here is a single T cell receptor beta chain. What this receptor recognizes is not known. Base qualities are missing; no much larger clone stands one base away. These data originate in a study of T-cell memory formation after mild COVID-19 (dated by TCRdb to the early 2020s). General notes on the study: TCR sequence clusters from the two donors were found to be largely donor specific. In a couple of donors, T-cell clones that expanded and contracted after mild COVID-19 were followed by sequencing TCRalpha and TCRbeta repertoires longitudinally. The cohort comprised two young, previously healthy adult volunteers, one female and one male.

TCRdb lists the instrument as Illumina NovaSeq 6000. TCRalpha and TCRbeta cDNA libraries were constructed by 5'RACE with constant-segment primers, with sample barcodes and unique molecular identifiers being introduced. RNA was extracted from every sample with Trizol reagent. Amplification of the libraries took two PCR steps, and the second step added a second sample barcode plus Illumina TruSeq adapters. Sequencing of libraries was performed on an Illumina NovaSeq with 2 x 150 bp paired-end reads. In the authors' own workflow: Demultiplexing of reads and collapsing into UMI-guided consensus sequences were performed with migec v1.2.7. With mixcr v2.1.11, UMI consensuses were aligned to TRA and TRB V and J templates and assembled into clonotypes. A clonotype was counted as expanded or contracted only if both edgeR and NoisET called the change significant, with noise models trained on biological replicates. For edgeR calls, the cutoffs were a false discovery rate-adjusted p below 0.01 and a log2 fold-change threshold of 1. As an exploratory analysis of dynamics, max-normalized trajectories of the 1000 most abundant clonotypes were examined by PCA with hierarchical clustering. Separately sequenced CD4+ and CD8+ repertoires were used to assign the CD4 or CD8 phenotype of responding clones. TCRdb reran the public reads through fastp at Q25 and MiXCR, keeping productive beta chains. Entries are consolidated by CDR3 protein sequence, retaining the most common genes and DNA. These V and J calls are TCRdb output, not the study's own analysis. For this sample the table gives hundreds of thousands of distinct CDR3 sequences, of which about a sixth were detected only once. The ten largest clones capture around 12% of the sample.

The research as a whole found: Contracting CD4+ clones turned up mainly in the CM and EM memory subsets, whereas EMRA was where CD8+ clones were enriched. The second-wave clones that peaked on day 37 were not confirmed to be SARS-CoV-2 specific. Only a couple of mild cases were covered in the study, and larger cohorts including severe cases with pre-infection samples were considered necessary. From day 15 to 85, contracting clones showed balanced CD4/CD8 phenotypes, whereas a second wave of clones that expanded from day 15 to 37 leaned towards CD4+. Some responding clones were found in pre-infection memory, which suggests that pre-existing cross-reactive memory T cells took part in the SARS-CoV-2 response.

Ficoll-Paque density gradient centrifugation was the method used to isolate PBMCs. The CDR3 contains 15 residues, cysteine and phenylalanine counted. The read is trimmed to its CDR3 DNA, 45 bases read in frame from base 1. V and J lose 4 bases and 5 bases, and a span of 16 bases separates them. As encoded in the germline V gene, CDR1 is MRHNA while CDR2 is SNTAGT. The sequence derives from an adult woman who had mild COVID-19 (a few samples of this study predate the infection). The sample titles of this study are shuffled in the database, so cell type and time point are left out; the donor was told from shared clones. The V and J segments used are TRBV6-4 and TRBJ2-3; TRBD1 could be the D gene, as 6 bases match. The sequenced material came from PBMCs or a T cell subset sorted from them (not recorded which). The nucleotide sequence reads as follows: TGTGCCAGCAGTGGACAGGAAGAATTGGGAGATACGCAGTATTTT. Its protein is CASSGQEELGDTQYF.